Below are 14 T cell receptor beta chains sequenced from a single sample in a study of blood T cell repertoires in COVID-19 (dated by TCRdb to 2018 to 2021). Library preparation was by the immunoSEQ multiplex PCR assay. The immuneACCESS repertoire file appears here via TCRdb, limited to in-frame rearrangements. These files lack a portion of the clones; in checked studies, under half of the deficit traces to unresolved V genes, and the cause of the others is not known. The sample includes a few hundred thousand clones, with around 86% observed a single time. 3% to 4% of the sample is taken by the ten largest. What was sequenced was PBMCs or T cells enriched from blood (not recorded which). Every receptor here comes from a woman between 40 and 50 years old with acute COVID-19.

The J gene is TRBJ1-3, the V gene TRBV6-2 or TRBV6-3, with no clear D. The CDR3 runs to 18 residues. In germline, CDR1 is MNHEY, CDR2 SVGEGT. Trimming shortened V by 5 bases and J by 4 bases, and 24 bases separated the two germline ends. The CDR3 DNA follows: TGTGCCAGCAGTACCCCGCCAACGGGTCTCTCCGCGGGAAACACCATATATTTT. Its translation is CASSTPPTGLSAGNTIYF.

The chain uses TRBV5-1 and TRBJ2-7, with D tentatively TRBD2 (5 bases). This CDR3 spans 12 amino acids. The germline V gene has CDR1 SGHRS and CDR2 YFSETQ. The V end was cut by 4 bases, the J end by 4 bases, with 9 bases between. The CDR3 protein is CASSRDSYEQYF. In DNA form, the CDR3 reads TGCGCCAGCAGCCGGGATAGTTACGAGCAGTACTTC.

This clone was detected only a few times. The V gene is TRBV14, the J gene TRBJ2-1, with TRBD2 identical over 9 bases. This CDR3 region has 16 residues. The germline CDR1 and CDR2 sequences are SGHDN and FVKESK. Germline trimming cut 4 bases from V and 5 bases from J; bases unmatched to any gene: 9. In nucleotides, the CDR3 is TGTGCCAGCAGCCGTTTGACTAGCGGAGACAACAATGAGCAGTTCTTC. The encoded protein is CASSRLTSGDNNEQFF.

The V and J genes are TRBV24-1 and TRBJ1-5; D unclear. This CDR3 comprises 17 residues. Germline V gene lookup returns CDR1 KGHDR and CDR2 SFDVKD. V was pared by 2 bases and J by 0 bases, with 13 bases between. Here the CDR3 reads CATSDSRRSDSNQPQHF. The CDR3 DNA follows: TGTGCCACCAGTGATTCGAGGCGGTCAGATAGCAATCAGCCCCAGCATTTT.

The chain couples TRBV5-4 to TRBJ1-4; D is possibly TRBD1 (5 bases). Per germline, CDR1 SGHNT and CDR2 YYREEE (reference sequence). The CDR3 covers 16 residues. V lost 0 bases and J 4 bases, leaving 13 bases between the germline ends. CDR3 in amino acids: CASSLGGRQSNEKLFF. The CDR3 bases are TGTGCCAGCAGCTTGGGGGGTAGACAGAGTAATGAAAAACTGTTTTTT.

V gene TRBV3-1 (or the pseudogene TRBV3-2) combines with J gene TRBJ2-3, with TRBD1 matching 9 bases. J lost 0 bases, V lost 4 bases, and 2 bases had no gene match. CDR1 is LGHDT, CDR2 YNNKEL, per germline (reference sequence). This CDR3 has 15 amino acids. This CDR3 reads CASSPDRGSTDTQYF. The CDR3 nucleotides are TGTGCCAGCAGCCCGGACAGGGGTAGCACAGATACGCAGTATTTT.

In its sample, this clone was seen a few times. This chain connects TRBV5-1 to TRBJ1-5, with TRBD1 matching 9 bases. After removal of 0 bases from V and 0 bases from J, the junction contained 13 bases not matched to a gene. This CDR3 comprises 20 residues. Germline CDR1 SGHRS, CDR2 YFSETQ. CDR3 bases: TGCGCCAGCAGCTTGGACCCCACAGGGGGCCCCTTGTCTAGCAATCAGCCCCAGCATTTT. Translation gives CASSLDPTGGPLSSNQPQHF.

The chain couples TRBV15 to TRBJ2-3, with 15 bases identical to TRBD2. Per the germline V gene, CDR1 is LNHNV and CDR2 is YYDKDF (reference sequence). The V and J ends lost 0 bases and 5 bases, in that order; junction bases with no gene match: 9. The CDR3 extends over 19 amino acids. The CDR3 spells CATSRDRRTSGRAGDTQYF. The CDR3 nucleotides are TGTGCCACCAGCAGAGACCGCAGGACTAGCGGGAGGGCCGGAGATACGCAGTATTTT.

The chain carries TRBV2 and TRBJ1-4, with D tentatively TRBD1 (6 bases). Trimming stripped 4 bases from V and 0 bases from J, with 12 bases between. This CDR3 region has 16 residues. CDR1 SNHLY and CDR2 FYNNEI come from the germline V gene. CDR3 sequence: CASSAGQTTTNEKLFF. CDR3 bases: TGTGCCAGCAGTGCGGGACAAACGACAACTAATGAAAAACTGTTTTTT. The variable domain in full, with the rest retrieved from reference TRBV2 and TRBJ1-4, is EPEVTQTPSHQVTQMGQEVILRCVPISNHLYFYWYRQILGQKVEFLVSFYNNEISEKSEIFDDQFSVERPDGSNFTLKIRSTKLEDSAMYFCASSAGQTTTNEKLFFGSGTQLSVL.

This clone showed up just once. This chain joins TRBV28 and TRBJ1-2; D is undetermined. Trimming removed 3 bases at V and 8 bases at J, with 16 bases between. Germline CDR1 is MDHEN and CDR2 is SYDVKM. This CDR3 is built from 14 residues. DNA of the CDR3: TGTGCCAGCAGTTTGAGGGCGGGCCCGTTCGGCTACACCTTC. Translated: CASSLRAGPFGYTF.

A few counts support this clone. V and J are TRBV29-1 and TRBJ2-7; 11 bases match TRBD1. J was trimmed by 6 bases and V by 4 bases; bases with no gene match: 11. Germline CDR1 is SQVTM and CDR2 is ANQGSEA. The CDR3 consists of 15 residues. In nucleotides, the CDR3 is TGCAGCGTTGTAGGATCAGGGACAGGGGGGATCGAGCAGTACTTC. Translation: CSVVGSGTGGIEQYF.

The chain employs TRBV2 and TRBJ2-5; D may be TRBD1 (5 bases). Looked up from germline, CDR1 is SNHLY and CDR2 is FYNNEI. There are 14 residues in the CDR3. V dropped 2 bases and J dropped 1 base, with 8 bases sitting between them. In nucleotides, the CDR3 is TGTGCCAGCAGTGAACTGACAGTCCAAGAGACCCAGTACTTC. Translated: CASSELTVQETQYF.

The V gene is TRBV27, the J gene TRBJ2-7, with TRBD1 as a possible D gene (5 bases). Trimming stripped 6 bases from V and 2 bases from J, with 14 bases between. Germline assignment: CDR1 MNHEY and CDR2 SMNVEV (reference sequence). The CDR3 extends over 14 amino acids. CDR3 sequence (DNA): TGTGCCAGCAGCGGACATTCAGGAGCCTACGAGCAGTACTTC. Encoded protein: CASSGHSGAYEQYF.

The V and J genes are TRBV7-2 and TRBJ2-1; maybe TRBD2 (6 bases). CDR1 and CDR2 (germline): SGHTA, FQGNSA. V lost 8 bases, J lost 6 bases, and 11 bases lay in between. There are 12 residues in the CDR3. Here the CDR3 reads CASRGAGNEQFF. In nucleotides, the CDR3 is TGTGCCAGCCGGGGAGCGGGCAATGAGCAGTTCTTC.